Listed here are 3 T cell receptor beta chains from one sample, sequenced in a study of tumour-infiltrating T cells in Burkitt lymphoma. Profiled with immunoSEQ multiplex PCR; TCRdb holds only in-frame clones, not every one. The data show almost 5,000 clones, roughly 11% seen once. The sequenced material came from tumor tissue. The source of these receptors is a human donor with diffuse large B-cell lymphoma.

This clone appeared a few times. The J gene is TRBJ1-2, the V gene TRBV5-4, with D unresolved. This CDR3 is 14 amino acids long. Between the trimmed V and J ends, which lost 3 bases and 7 bases, there was a span of 16 bases. The germline CDR1 and CDR2 sequences are SGHNT and YYREEE (reference sequence). The CDR3 DNA reads TGTGCCAGCAGCTCTTATTCTCCGGGCGGTGGCTACACCTTC. Protein product: CASSSYSPGGGYTF.

This clone was observed once. The chain uses TRBV5-1 and TRBJ2-3; a possible D gene is TRBD1 (5 bases). This CDR3 region has 16 residues. Trimming removed 0 bases from V and 3 bases from J, with 14 bases in between. In germline, CDR1 is SGHRS, CDR2 YFSETQ. The CDR3 region is CASSLEGFGATDTQYF. The CDR3 DNA reads TGCGCCAGCAGCTTGGAAGGGTTTGGGGCTACAGATACGCAGTATTTT.

This rearrangement joins TRBV6-6 to TRBJ2-7; D unresolved. Germline V lookup: CDR1 MNHNY, CDR2 SVGAGI (reference sequence). Trimming took off 2 bases at V and 4 bases at J, with 12 bases between the two ends. This CDR3 region has 14 residues. The CDR3 region has the DNA TGTGCCAGCAGTTACGACCACAGTCCGTACGAGCAGTACTTC. Its protein product is CASSYDHSPYEQYF.